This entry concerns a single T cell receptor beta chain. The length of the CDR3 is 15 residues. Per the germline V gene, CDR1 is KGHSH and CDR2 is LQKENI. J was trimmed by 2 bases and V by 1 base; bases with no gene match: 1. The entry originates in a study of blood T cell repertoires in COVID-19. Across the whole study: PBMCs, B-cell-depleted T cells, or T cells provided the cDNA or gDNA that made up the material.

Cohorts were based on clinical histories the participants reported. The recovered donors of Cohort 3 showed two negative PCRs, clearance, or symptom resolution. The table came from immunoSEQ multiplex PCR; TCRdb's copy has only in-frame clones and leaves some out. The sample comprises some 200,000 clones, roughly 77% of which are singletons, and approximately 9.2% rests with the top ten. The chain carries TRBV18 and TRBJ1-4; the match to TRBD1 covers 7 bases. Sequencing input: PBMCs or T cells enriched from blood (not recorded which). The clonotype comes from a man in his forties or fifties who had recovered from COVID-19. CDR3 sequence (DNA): TGTGCCAGCTCACCACAGGGGGCGACTAATGAAAAACTGTTTTTT. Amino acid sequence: CASSPQGATNEKLFF.